This T cell receptor (beta chain) stems from a study of cytomegalovirus exposure and HLA in healthy donors. Study-level information: There were 88 million or so unique TCRs (from HLA-typed donors) in an early data release. Whole-study results and caveats: Researchers had no immune exposure information except CMV serostatus available. Cytomegalovirus status was reportedly diagnosed by the classifier with high sensitivity and specificity. Across donors, sequencing depth was assumed by presence/absence analyses to be roughly uniform.

With 60 Vbeta and 13 Jbeta primers, the PCR was carried out. Measured with immunoSEQ multiplex PCR; TCRdb has only the in-frame clones, and not every one. Among roughly 130,000 clones, roughly 68% were seen once, and the ten largest hold approximately 6%. With respect to this clone: Its antigen is not identified.

Material: PBMCs. This clonotype originated in a woman aged 45 to 65 in good health and CMV-seropositive.

The CDR3 DNA reads TGTGCCAGCAGTGATGCGGGACAGCTTACAGATACGCAGTATTTT. It translates to CASSDAGQLTDTQYF. The chain combines TRBV2 with TRBJ2-3, with D perhaps TRBD1 (7 bases). V dropped 3 bases and J dropped 3 bases, with 13 bases sitting between them. The CDR3 is 15 amino acids. Germline values: CDR1 SNHLY, CDR2 FYNNEI. The entire variable domain, with the rest obtained from reference TRBV2 and TRBJ2-3, is as follows: EPEVTQTPSHQVTQMGQEVILRCVPISNHLYFYWYRQILGQKVEFLVSFYNNEISEKSEIFDDQFSVERPDGSNFTLKIRSTKLEDSAMYFCASSDAGQLTDTQYFGPGTRLTVL.